This entry concerns a single T cell receptor beta chain. No antigen is known for it. For each CDR3 protein, TCRdb gives one entry from its re-call of the 5' RACE reads, without DNA. This table holds about 390,000 distinct CDR3 sequences. The germline V gene has CDR1 SGHAT and CDR2 FQNNGV. The CDR3 sequence is 19 residues long. This entry belongs to a study of T cells expressing NK-cell markers. Background on the study: One of eight sequenced donors was HCMV-seronegative; the other seven were seropositive.

Study results and caveats: These clonotypes additionally ranked first within the CD3+CD56-NKG2C+ fraction of a few donors.

The genes are TRBV11-2 and TRBJ2-2; the D call from TCRdb, TRBD2, cannot be confirmed without DNA. The TCR sequence derives from a woman aged 45 to 65 in good health. Sequences were obtained from blood T cells: a sorted CD56 or NKG2C T cell subset, CD4+ or CD8+ T cells, or bulk PBMC T cells (not recorded which). The CDR3 loop is CASSVGSARRTGNTGELFF.